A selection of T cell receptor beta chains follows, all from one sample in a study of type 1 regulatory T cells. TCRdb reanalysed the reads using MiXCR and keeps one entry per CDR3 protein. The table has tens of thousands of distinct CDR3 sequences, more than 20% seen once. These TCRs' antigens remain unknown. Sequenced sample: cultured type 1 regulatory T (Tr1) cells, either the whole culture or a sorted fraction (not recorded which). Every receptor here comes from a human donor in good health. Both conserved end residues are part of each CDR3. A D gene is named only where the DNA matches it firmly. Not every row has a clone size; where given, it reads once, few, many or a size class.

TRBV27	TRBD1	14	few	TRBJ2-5	CASSLGTGRETQYF	TGTGCCAGCAGTTTAGGGACAGGGAGAGAGACCCAGTACTTC
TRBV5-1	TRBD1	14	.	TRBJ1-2	CASSLLDRAYGYTF	TGCGCCAGCAGCCTCCTGGACAGGGCCTATGGCTACACCTTC
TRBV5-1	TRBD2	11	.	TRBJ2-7	CASRREYEQYF	TGCGCCAGCAGGCGGGAGTACGAGCAGTACTTC
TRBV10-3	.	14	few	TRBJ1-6	CASGWTDSNSPLHF	TGTGCCTCGGGGTGGACAGATTCAAATTCACCCCTCCACTTT
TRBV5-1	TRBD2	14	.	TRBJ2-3	CASSLGTSLDTQYF	TGCGCCAGCAGCTTGGGGACTAGTTTAGATACGCAGTATTTT
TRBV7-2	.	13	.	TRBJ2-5	CASSSGLQPTQYF	TGTGCCAGCAGCTCGGGACTCCAGCCGACCCAGTACTTC
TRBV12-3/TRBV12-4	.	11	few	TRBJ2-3	CASSPGDTQYF	TGTGCCAGCAGCCCCGGAGATACGCAGTATTTT
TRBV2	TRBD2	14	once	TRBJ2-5	CASRGLAPGETQYF	TGTGCCAGCAGGGGACTAGCGCCCGGAGAGACCCAGTACTTC
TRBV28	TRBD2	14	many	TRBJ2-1	CASNIAGGPNEQFF	TGTGCCAGCAATATAGCGGGAGGGCCTAATGAGCAGTTCTTC
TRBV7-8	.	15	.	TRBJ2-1	CASSLNRQDYNEQFF	TGTGCCAGCAGCTTAAATCGCCAAGACTACAATGAGCAGTTCTTC
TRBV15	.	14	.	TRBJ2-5	CATSRDRGVETQYF	TGTGCCACCAGCAGAGATAGGGGAGTAGAGACCCAGTACTTC
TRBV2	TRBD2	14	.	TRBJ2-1	CASTGGRWSNEQFF	TGTGCCAGCACGGGCGGGAGGTGGTCCAATGAGCAGTTCTTC
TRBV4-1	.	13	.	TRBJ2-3	CASSQGLDRTQYF	TGCGCCAGCAGCCAAGGACTAGACCGTACGCAGTATTTT
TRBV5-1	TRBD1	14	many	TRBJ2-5	CASSRDRDQETQYF	TGCGCCAGCAGCCGGGACAGGGACCAAGAGACCCAGTACTTC
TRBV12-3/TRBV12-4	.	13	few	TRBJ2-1	CASSLPPAGEQFF	TGTGCCAGCAGTTTGCCCCCCGCGGGTGAGCAGTTCTTC
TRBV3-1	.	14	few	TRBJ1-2	CASSQGHPLEGYTF	TGTGCCAGCAGCCAAGGACACCCCTTGGAGGGCTACACCTTC